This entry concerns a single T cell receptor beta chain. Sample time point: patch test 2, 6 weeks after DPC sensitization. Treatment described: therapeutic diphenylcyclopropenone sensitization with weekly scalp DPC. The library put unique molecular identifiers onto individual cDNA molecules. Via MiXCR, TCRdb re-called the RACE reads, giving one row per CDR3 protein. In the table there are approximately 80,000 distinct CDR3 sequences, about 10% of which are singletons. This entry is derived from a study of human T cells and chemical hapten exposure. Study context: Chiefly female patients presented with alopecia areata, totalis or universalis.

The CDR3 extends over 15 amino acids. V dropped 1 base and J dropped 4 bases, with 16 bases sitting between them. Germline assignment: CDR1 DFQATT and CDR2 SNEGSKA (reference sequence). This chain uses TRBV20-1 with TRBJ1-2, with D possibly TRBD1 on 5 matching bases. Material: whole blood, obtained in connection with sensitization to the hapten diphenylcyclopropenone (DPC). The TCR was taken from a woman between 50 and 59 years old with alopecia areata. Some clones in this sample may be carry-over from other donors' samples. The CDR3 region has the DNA TGCAGTGCTAGAGGTTCGGAGGGGAATTCCTATGGCTACACCTTC. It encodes CSARGSEGNSYGYTF.